A single sample is the source of the 21 T cell receptor beta chains below, sequenced in a study of blood T cell repertoires in COVID-19. Sequencing used immunoSEQ multiplex PCR; TCRdb keeps in-frame clones, though not all of them. This table has 65,000 to 90,000 clones, 87% appearing once. What was sequenced was peripheral blood. These receptors all stem from a woman between 45 and 65 years old with active or convalescent COVID-19.

A single count supports this clone. V gene TRBV7-8 combines with J gene TRBJ2-4; D perhaps matches TRBD2 (6 bases). The CDR3 length is 17 residues. Trimming took 3 bases from V and 9 from J, leaving 24 bases between them. CDR1 and CDR2 from the germline V gene are SGHVS and FQNEAQ. CDR3 loop: CASSLPQIVRENSIQYF. CDR3 in DNA: TGTGCCAGCAGCTTGCCCCAGATTGTGCGGGAAAATAGCATTCAGTACTTC.

This clone was detected only a few times. V is TRBV29-1 and J is TRBJ1-1, with TRBD1 identical over 7 bases. The CDR3 is made up of 11 amino acids. The ends lost 7 bases at V and 4 bases at J; junction bases unmatched: 3. Per germline, CDR1 SQVTM and CDR2 ANQGSEA. The CDR3, as DNA: TGCAGCGCTCGACAGGGCACTGAAGCTTTCTTT. Protein: CSARQGTEAFF.

The chain joins TRBV19 to TRBJ2-7; TRBD1 matches 11 bases. Looked up from germline, CDR1 is LNHDA and CDR2 is SQIVND (reference sequence). The CDR3 extends over 18 amino acids. V was clipped by 3 bases and J by 7 bases; unmatched bases: 17. As DNA, the CDR3 is TGTGCCAGTAGTATCCGTCGCCCCCCCGGACAGGGGGCGGGGGAGCAGTACTTC. It specifies CASSIRRPPGQGAGEQYF.

The rearrangement links TRBV30 to TRBJ1-2, with unresolved D. Deletions cut 0 bases from V and 5 bases from J, with 13 bases between. The CDR3 totals 14 residues. The germline gives CDR1 GTSNPN, CDR2 SVGIG (reference sequence). DNA for the CDR3: TGTGCCTGGAGTGTAGTAGGGAGGACGTATGGCTACACCTTC. It is translated as CAWSVVGRTYGYTF.

V is TRBV3-1 (or the pseudogene TRBV3-2) and J is TRBJ1-6; 8 bases align to TRBD1. There are 14 residues in the CDR3. V lost 3 bases to trimming and J lost 10 bases; unmatched junction nucleotides: 5. Looked up from germline, CDR1 is LGHDT and CDR2 is YNNKEL (reference sequence). In DNA form, the CDR3 reads TGTGCCAGCAGCCAGCCGGACAGGGACTCACCCCTCCACTTT. This encodes CASSQPDRDSPLHF.

CDR3 nucleotides: TGTGCCAGCAGCCCGACTGGATGGGGCAATCAGCCCCAGCATTTT. It codes for CASSPTGWGNQPQHF. The chain links TRBV7-2 to TRBJ1-5; D ambiguous. The CDR3 spans 15 residues. The germline gives CDR1 SGHTA, CDR2 FQGNSA. V was pared by 5 bases and J by 2 bases, with 13 bases between.

The rearrangement uses TRBV21-1 and TRBJ1-4; whether TRBD1, the table's D call, matches the DNA was not checked. TRBV21-1 is a pseudogene segment. The length of the CDR3 is 15 residues. The CDR3 DNA follows: TGTGCCAGCAGCACCTCAGGGGACAGGAGAGAAAAACTGTTTTTT. It is translated as CASSTSGDRREKLFF.

This rearrangement joins TRBV3-1 (or the pseudogene TRBV3-2) to TRBJ2-7, with no clear D. The V end was cut by 0 bases, the J end by 7 bases, with 10 bases between. Per the germline V gene, CDR1 is LGHDT and CDR2 is YNNKEL (reference sequence). CDR3 size: 13 residues. Here the CDR3 reads CASSQDSAREQYF. The CDR3 nucleotides read TGTGCCAGCAGCCAAGATTCCGCGAGAGAGCAGTACTTC.

A note on this clone: The sample carries other DNA sequences with the same CDR3. This chain links TRBV29-1 with TRBJ1-2; perhaps TRBD1 as D (5 bases). Germline loops: CDR1 SQVTM, CDR2 ANQGSEA. The length of the CDR3 is 11 residues. Between the trimmed V and J ends, which lost 4 bases and 8 bases, there was a span of 11 bases. The CDR3 region is CSVVGGSGYTF. The CDR3 nucleotides are TGCAGCGTTGTGGGGGGGTCCGGCTACACCTTC. Supplemented by reference TRBV29-1 and TRBJ1-2, the full variable domain reads SAVISQKPSRDICQRGTSLTIQCQVDSQVTMMFWYRQQPGQSLTLIATANQGSEATYESGFVIDKFPISRPNLTFSTLTVSNMSPEDSSIYLCSVVGGSGYTFGSGTRLTVV.

The chain uses TRBV30 and TRBJ2-7, with D maybe TRBD2 (6 bases). Trimming took 2 bases from V and 5 from J, leaving 19 bases between them. Germline V gene sequence: CDR1 GTSNPN, CDR2 SVGIG (reference sequence). CDR3 length: 15 amino acids. CDR3 in amino acids: CAWSLNGGSYNEQYF. The CDR3 DNA is TGTGCCTGGAGTCTCAATGGGGGGTCTTACAACGAGCAGTACTTC.

The chain uses TRBV5-8 and TRBJ2-7; D is unresolved. CDR1 is SGHTS, CDR2 YDEGEE, per germline. V lost 7 bases and J 1 base, leaving 9 bases between the germline ends. The CDR3 totals 12 residues. The CDR3 sequence: CASVKPSYEQYF. The CDR3, as DNA: TGTGCCAGCGTAAAGCCTTCCTACGAGCAGTACTTC.

This clone was counted between two and nine times. Distinct nucleotide sequences in the sample also encode this CDR3. The V and J genes are TRBV9 and TRBJ1-1; 7 nucleotides agree with TRBD1. J gave up 1 base and V 2 bases, and 2 bases lay outside the gene matches. Per the germline V gene, CDR1 is SGDLS and CDR2 is YYNGEE. The CDR3 sequence is 14 residues long. CDR3 region: CASSVKGANTEAFF. For the CDR3, the DNA is TGTGCCAGCAGCGTTAAGGGGGCGAACACTGAAGCTTTCTTT.

The gene calls are TRBV18 and TRBJ1-5, with unresolved D. This CDR3 is 13 amino acids long. Germline V gives CDR1 KGHSH, CDR2 LQKENI. Trimming cost V 3 bases and J 4 bases, with 7 bases left between them. The CDR3: CASSPTGNQPQHF. CDR3 bases: TGTGCCAGCTCACCGACGGGTAATCAGCCCCAGCATTTT.

The chain combines TRBV4-2 with TRBJ2-5; 8 bases map to TRBD2. Germline V CDR1 and CDR2: LGHNA, YNFKEQ. The CDR3 loop spans 17 amino acids. Trimming removed 0 bases from V and 0 bases from J; junction bases left unmatched: 6. This CDR3 is CASSQEVSGEYQETQYF. The CDR3 region has the DNA TGTGCCAGCAGCCAAGAGGTTAGCGGGGAGTACCAAGAGACCCAGTACTTC.

The gene calls are TRBV9 and TRBJ1-1; D unresolved. There are 15 residues in the CDR3. The ends were cut back, 3 bases at V and 0 bases at J, with 12 bases in the middle. Germline-derived CDR1 and CDR2 are SGDLS and YYNGEE. Here the CDR3 DNA reads TGTGCCAGCAGCGCCCGGTTAACCATGAACACTGAAGCTTTCTTT. This encodes CASSARLTMNTEAFF. Filled out from reference TRBV9 and TRBJ1-1, the complete variable domain reads DSGVTQTPKHLITATGQRVTLRCSPRSGDLSVYWYQQSLDQGLQFLIQYYNGEERAKGNILERFSAQQFPDLHSELNLSSLELGDSALYFCASSARLTMNTEAFFGQGTRLTVV.

The chain links TRBV3-1 (or the pseudogene TRBV3-2) to TRBJ1-3; TRBD1 aligns across 10 bases. Germline V gene data show CDR1 as LGHDT and CDR2 as YNNKEL (reference sequence). CDR3 length: 16 residues. V lost 4 bases and J lost 1; bases outside the gene matches: 4. The CDR3 region has the DNA TGTGCCAGCAGCCGACGACAGGGGGCATCTGGAAACACCATATATTTT. Protein: CASSRRQGASGNTIYF.

V is TRBV9 and J is TRBJ1-3, with TRBD1 as a possible D gene (5 bases). The CDR3 extends over 15 amino acids. V was pared by 2 bases and J by 0 bases, with 9 bases between. The germline gives CDR1 SGDLS, CDR2 YYNGEE. The CDR3 sequence is CASSVGRTSGNTIYF. CDR3 nucleotides: TGTGCCAGCAGCGTGGGGCGGACCTCTGGAAACACCATATATTTT.

J is TRBJ2-5 and V is TRBV19, with TRBD1 identical over 8 bases. The germline V gene has CDR1 LNHDA and CDR2 SQIVND (reference sequence). V shed 6 bases and J 2 bases; nucleotides not matched to a gene: 20. This CDR3 region has 19 residues. The DNA of the CDR3 is TGTGCCAGTAGCAAAAAGAGACAGGGGTCCCAACCGAGGCAAGAGACCCAGTACTTC. Protein: CASSKKRQGSQPRQETQYF.

The chain has TRBV4-1 and TRBJ2-5; the D is unclear. Germline-derived CDR1 and CDR2 are MGHRA and YSYEKL. The CDR3 consists of 14 residues. Trimming removed 1 base from V and 2 bases from J, with 8 bases in between. The CDR3 is CASSQGSGQETQYF. The DNA of the CDR3 is TGCGCCAGCAGCCAAGGTTCAGGACAAGAGACCCAGTACTTC.

A note on this clone: At one of its ends the junction is not consistent with the germline gene, which may arise from a read error. This chain uses TRBV7-7 with TRBJ2-5, with 10 bases lining up with TRBD2. The length of the CDR3 is 15 residues. Per germline, CDR1 SSHAT and CDR2 FNYEAQ (reference sequence). This CDR3 is CASSPQRGGGQTQYF. CDR3 bases: TGTGCTAGCAGCCCTCAGCGGGGGGGCGGACAGACCCAGTACTTC.

This chain connects TRBV28 to TRBJ1-1; unclear D gene. V lost 2 bases and J 1 base, leaving 8 bases between the germline ends. There are 14 residues in the CDR3. CDR1 MDHEN and CDR2 SYDVKM come from the germline V gene. CDR3 nucleotides: TGTGCCAGCAGTTTACGGGAGGCGAACACTGAAGCTTTCTTT. Amino acid sequence: CASSLREANTEAFF.